This is a list of T cell receptor beta chains from one sample in a study of blood T cells in healthy people across ages. TCRdb used MiXCR to reprocess the 5' RACE reads, holding one entry per CDR3 protein. The table includes some 1.5 million distinct CDR3 sequences, 28% detected once. The sequenced material came from blood. The receptors derive from a woman in her twenties or thirties in good health. Both conserved end residues are part of each CDR3. A D gene is named only where the DNA matches it firmly. Some rows have no size entry. The others give once, few or many, or a class for an expanded clone.

TRBJ2-6 NA NA TRBV4-1 CASSQVAGRSGANVLTF TGCGCCAGCAGCCAAGTGGCAGGTCGCTCTGGGGCCAACGTCCTGACTTTC
TRBJ2-1 few TRBD2 TRBV9 CASSTSGTLSSYNEQFF TGTGCCAGCAGCACCAGCGGGACCTTAAGCTCCTACAATGAGCAGTTCTTC
TRBJ2-6 few NA TRBV11-2 CASSLGGGVANVLTF TGTGCCAGCAGCTTGGGGGGTGGAGTGGCCAACGTCCTGACTTTC
TRBJ1-2 NA NA TRBV20-1 CSASLGTSYGYTF TGCAGTGCTAGTTTAGGGACTAGCTATGGCTACACCTTC
TRBJ2-5 NA TRBD2 TRBV20-1 CSARGTSGGTQETQYF TGCAGTGCTAGAGGGACTAGCGGGGGGACCCAAGAGACCCAGTACTTC
TRBJ2-4 NA NA TRBV12-3/TRBV12-4 CAGSLGRGGLAKNIQYF TGTGCCGGCAGTTTGGGCAGGGGAGGATTAGCCAAAAACATTCAGTACTTC
TRBJ2-1 few TRBD1 TRBV27 CASRPSFRTGGAIYNEQFF TGTGCCAGCCGACCCTCTTTTAGGACAGGGGGCGCAATTTACAATGAGCAGTTCTTC
TRBJ2-7 many NA TRBV29-1 CSVGRGAYEEQYF TGCAGCGTTGGTCGGGGGGCGTACGAAGAGCAGTACTTC
TRBJ2-3 few TRBD2 TRBV6-2/TRBV6-3 CASSQTSGNTDTQYF TGTGCCAGCAGTCAGACTAGCGGGAACACAGATACGCAGTATTTT
TRBJ2-1 few NA TRBV10-2 CATSRGVEDEQFF TGCGCCACATCCCGAGGGGTCGAGGATGAGCAGTTCTTC
TRBJ1-1 NA TRBD1 TRBV4-1 CASSLRSGGIAEAFF TGCGCCAGCAGCCTCCGCTCAGGGGGGATAGCTGAAGCTTTCTTT
TRBJ2-7 few TRBD1 TRBV27 CASSQADRGQHEQYF TGTGCCAGCAGTCAAGCGGACAGGGGGCAACACGAGCAGTACTTC
TRBJ1-2 few NA TRBV29-1 CSVGLDEGYTF TGCAGCGTCGGTCTGGACGAGGGCTACACCTTC
TRBJ2-1 many NA TRBV29-1 CSVSGSSYNEQFF TGCAGCGTTTCCGGGAGCTCCTACAATGAGCAGTTCTTC
TRBJ2-7 few NA TRBV4-3 CASSQERSQSYEQYF TGCGCCAGCAGCCAAGAACGCTCCCAATCCTACGAGCAGTACTTC
TRBJ2-3 NA NA TRBV27 CASSLNPGQGLPDTQYF TGTGCCAGCAGCCTGAACCCTGGGCAGGGCCTTCCAGATACGCAGTATTTT
TRBJ2-7 once NA TRBV6-1 CASSEARTVHEQYF TGTGCCAGCAGTGAGGCCCGGACAGTTCACGAGCAGTACTTC
TRBJ1-2 NA NA TRBV18 CASSREDNYGYTF TGTGCCAGCTCACGGGAGGATAACTATGGCTACACCTTC
TRBJ2-1 NA NA TRBV7-3 CASSLTFWGDPGNEQFF TGTGCCAGCAGCTTAACGTTCTGGGGCGACCCCGGGAATGAGCAGTTCTTC
TRBJ2-3 NA NA TRBV12-3/TRBV12-4 CASSLAGGLGTDTEYF TGTGCCAGCAGTTTAGCCGGGGGATTGGGCACAGATACGGAGTATTTT
TRBJ2-7 NA TRBD2 TRBV20-1 CSAYGTSDSPYEQYF TGCAGTGCTTACGGGACTAGCGATAGTCCTTACGAGCAGTACTTC
TRBJ1-4 NA NA TRBV7-9 CASRQGREKLFF TGTGCCAGCAGGCAAGGGAGGGAAAAACTGTTTTTT
TRBJ2-7 few NA TRBV6-1 CASRPRDINSYEQYF TGTGCCAGCAGGCCCCGGGACATCAACTCCTACGAGCAGTACTTC